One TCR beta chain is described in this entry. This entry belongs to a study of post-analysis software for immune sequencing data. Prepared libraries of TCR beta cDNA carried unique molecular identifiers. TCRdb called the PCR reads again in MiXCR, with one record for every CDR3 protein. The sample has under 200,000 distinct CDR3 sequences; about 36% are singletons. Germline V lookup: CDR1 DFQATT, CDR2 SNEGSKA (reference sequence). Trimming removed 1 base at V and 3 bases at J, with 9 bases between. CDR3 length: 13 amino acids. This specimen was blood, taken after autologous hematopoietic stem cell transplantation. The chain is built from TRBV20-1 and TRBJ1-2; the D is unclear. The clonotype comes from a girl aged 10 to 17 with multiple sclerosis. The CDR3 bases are TGCAGTGCTAGAGTATTCAAAGACTATGGCTACACCTTC. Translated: CSARVFKDYGYTF.